Given below is one T cell receptor beta chain in context. The antigen is not known. The record originates from a study of cytomegalovirus exposure and HLA in healthy donors. Regarding the study as a whole: Some segments of the V type, notably TRBV6-2 and TRBV6-3, were excluded as indistinguishable.

V shed 5 bases and J shed 0 bases, with 8 bases lying between them. The length of the CDR3 is 14 residues. The germline V gene has CDR1 LNHDA and CDR2 SQIVND (reference sequence). Researchers ran the PCR with 60 Vbeta and 13 Jbeta primers. Using immunoSEQ multiplex PCR, the repertoire was profiled, and TCRdb retains in-frame clones only, with some absent. The data contain approximately 150,000 clones, approximately 79% of them seen just once; the ten biggest clones take up 4.3%. The source material was PBMCs. The receptor was isolated from a middle-aged man in good health and CMV-seronegative. This chain joins TRBV19 and TRBJ1-5; the D gene is possibly TRBD1 (5 bases). CDR3 DNA sequence: TGTGCCAGTAGTGACAGATATAGCAATCAGCCCCAGCATTTT. This translates into CASSDRYSNQPQHF.